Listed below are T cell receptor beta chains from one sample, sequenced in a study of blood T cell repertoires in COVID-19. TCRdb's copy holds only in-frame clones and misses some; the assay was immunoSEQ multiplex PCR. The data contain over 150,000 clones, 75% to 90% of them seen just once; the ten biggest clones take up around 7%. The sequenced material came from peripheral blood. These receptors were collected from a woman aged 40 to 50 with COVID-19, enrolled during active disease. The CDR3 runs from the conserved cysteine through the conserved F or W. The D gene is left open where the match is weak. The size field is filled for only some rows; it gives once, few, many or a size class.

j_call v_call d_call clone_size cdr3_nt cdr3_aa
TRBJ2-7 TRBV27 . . TGTGCCAGCAGTTCCCTAGGGGGGGCCTACGAGCAGTACTTC CASSSLGGAYEQYF
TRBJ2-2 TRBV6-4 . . TGTGCCAGCAGTGAACAGGGCACCGGGGAGCTGTTTTTT CASSEQGTGELFF
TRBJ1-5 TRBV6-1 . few TGTGCCAGCAGTGAGTTCAGGAGGGCTTCCCAGCCCCAGCATTTT CASSEFRRASQPQHF
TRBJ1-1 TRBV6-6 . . TGTGCCAGCAGTTCCGTCGACGGTTGGGGGCTGCCTGAAGCTTTCTTT CASSSVDGWGLPEAFF
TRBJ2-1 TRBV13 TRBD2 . TGTGCCAGCAGCTTAACAACACTACGACTAGCGGCGAACAATGAGCAGTTCTTC CASSLTTLRLAANNEQFF
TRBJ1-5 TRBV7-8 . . TGTGCCAGCAGCTTAGCAGGTACGGGAGGCAATCAGCCCCAGCATTTT CASSLAGTGGNQPQHF
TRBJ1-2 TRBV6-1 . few TGTGCCAGCAGTGAGGCCGCCTATGGCTACACCTTC CASSEAAYGYTF
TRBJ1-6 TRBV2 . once TGTGCCAGCAGTGCCGGGGACGCGGGGAATTCACCCCTCCACTTT CASSAGDAGNSPLHF
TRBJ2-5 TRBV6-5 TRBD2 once TGTGCCGCAAGACTAGCGGGAAGAGAGACCCAGTACTTC CAARLAGRETQYF
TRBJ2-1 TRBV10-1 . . TGCGCCAGCAGTTCCCGGGACAAGAATGAGCAGTTCTTC CASSSRDKNEQFF
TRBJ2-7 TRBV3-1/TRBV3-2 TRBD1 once TGTGCCAGCAGCCAAGTCCGGGACAGGGTTTCGTCGGGAGAGAGGTACGAGCAGTACTTC CASSQVRDRVSSGERYEQYF
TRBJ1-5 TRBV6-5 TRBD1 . TGTGCCAGCAAACGGGACAGGTTTAGCAATCAGCCCCAGCATTTT CASKRDRFSNQPQHF
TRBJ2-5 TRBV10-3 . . TGTGCCATCAGCCCACGGGAGACCTATGAAGAGACCCAGTACTTC CAISPRETYEETQYF
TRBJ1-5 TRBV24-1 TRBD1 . TGTGCCACCAACGGACAGGGGAATCAGCCCCAGCATTTT CATNGQGNQPQHF